The 5 T cell receptor beta chains below all came from one sample that was sequenced in a study of sequential checkpoint blockade in melanoma. Documented treatment: randomized to nivolumab then ipilimumab (arm A) or the reverse (arm B). Libraries were prepared by immunoSEQ multiplex PCR; TCRdb keeps only in-frame clonotypes and omits some of them. The table lists fewer than 50,000 clones, more than 70% of them singletons. The sample was CD8+ T cells sorted from blood (inferred from file names), taken from a patient given nivolumab and ipilimumab in sequence. The receptors were gathered from a human donor with melanoma.

This clone showed up just once. The rearrangement joins TRBV25-1 to TRBJ2-1, with 9 bases identical to TRBD2. Germline V gene sequence: CDR1 MGHDK, CDR2 SYGVNS. This CDR3 has 16 amino acids. The V gene end was trimmed by 7 bases and the J gene end by 2 bases; junction bases not matched to a gene: 9. CDR3 DNA sequence: TGTGCCAGCACCCCCCCGGGACTAGCAACCTACAATGAGCAGTTCTTC. It codes for CASTPPGLATYNEQFF. The complete variable domain, with remaining parts taken from reference TRBV25-1 and TRBJ2-1, reads EADIYQTPRYLVIGTGKKITLECSQTMGHDKMYWYQQDPGMELHLIHYSYGVNSTEKGDLSSESTVSRIRTEHFPLTLESARPSHTSQYLCASTPPGLATYNEQFFGPGTRLTVL.

This chain uses TRBV29-1 with TRBJ2-7, with 13 bases fitting TRBD2. The CDR3 is 13 residues long. Per germline, CDR1 SQVTM and CDR2 ANQGSEA. V gave up 7 bases and J gave up 4 bases; unmatched junction bases: 4. In nucleotides, the CDR3 is TGCAGCGCGGGGACTAGCGGGAATTACGAGCAGTACTTC. It yields the protein CSAGTSGNYEQYF.

This clone was counted a few times. The same CDR3 arises from other DNA sequences in this sample as well. This chain connects TRBV7-9 to TRBJ2-1, with TRBD2 identical over 7 bases. CDR3 size: 13 residues. With V trimmed by 1 base and J by 10 bases, 4 bases remained unmatched. Germline-derived CDR1 and CDR2 are SEHNR and FQNEAQ (reference sequence). In DNA, the CDR3 is TGTGCCAGCAGCTTAGGACTAGCAGAAGAGCAGTTCTTC. Residues: CASSLGLAEEQFF.

The chain has TRBV9 and TRBJ2-1; D gene uncertain. Trimming took off 1 base at V and 6 bases at J, with 8 bases between the two ends. Germline V gene sequence: CDR1 SGDLS, CDR2 YYNGEE. The CDR3 extends over 13 amino acids. The CDR3 DNA reads as TGTGCCAGCAGCGTACTACCTAGCAATGAGCAGTTCTTC. It translates to CASSVLPSNEQFF. Based on the CDR3 plus reference TRBV9 and TRBJ2-1, the full variable domain is DSGVTQTPKHLITATGQRVTLRCSPRSGDLSVYWYQQSLDQGLQFLIQYYNGEERAKGNILERFSAQQFPDLHSELNLSSLELGDSALYFCASSVLPSNEQFFGPGTRLTVL.

The chain links TRBV6-5 to TRBJ1-5, with 7 bases that match TRBD1. The germline V gene has CDR1 MNHEY and CDR2 SVGAGI. With 8 bases clipped from V and 1 base from J, the junction kept 2 bases outside the gene matches. This CDR3 comprises 13 residues. CDR3 nucleotide sequence: TGTGCCAGCGGGACAGCGAGCAATCAGCCCCAGCATTTT. Translated: CASGTASNQPQHF.